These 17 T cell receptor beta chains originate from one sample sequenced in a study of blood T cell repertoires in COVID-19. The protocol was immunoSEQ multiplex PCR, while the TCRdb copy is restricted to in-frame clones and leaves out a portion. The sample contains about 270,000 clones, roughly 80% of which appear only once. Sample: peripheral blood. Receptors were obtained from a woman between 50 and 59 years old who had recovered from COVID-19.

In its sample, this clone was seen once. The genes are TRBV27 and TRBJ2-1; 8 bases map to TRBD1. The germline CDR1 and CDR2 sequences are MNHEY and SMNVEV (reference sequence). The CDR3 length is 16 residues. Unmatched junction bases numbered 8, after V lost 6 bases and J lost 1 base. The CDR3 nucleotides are TGTGCCAGCAGCCGGGGGACAGGCGGGTCCTACAATGAGCAGTTCTTC. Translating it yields CASSRGTGGSYNEQFF.

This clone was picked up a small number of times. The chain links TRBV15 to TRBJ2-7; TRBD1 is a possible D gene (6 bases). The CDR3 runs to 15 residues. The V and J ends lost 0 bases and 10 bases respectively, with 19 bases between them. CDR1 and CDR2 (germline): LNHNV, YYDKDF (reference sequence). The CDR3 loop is CATSRDLRQGLVQYF. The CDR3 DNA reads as TGTGCCACCAGCAGAGATTTGCGGCAGGGGTTGGTCCAGTACTTC. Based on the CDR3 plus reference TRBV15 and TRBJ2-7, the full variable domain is DAMVIQNPRYQVTQFGKPVTLSCSQTLNHNVMYWYQQKSSQAPKLLFHYYDKDFNNEADTPDNFQSRRPNTSFCFLDIRSPGLGDTAMYLCATSRDLRQGLVQYFGPGTRLTVT.

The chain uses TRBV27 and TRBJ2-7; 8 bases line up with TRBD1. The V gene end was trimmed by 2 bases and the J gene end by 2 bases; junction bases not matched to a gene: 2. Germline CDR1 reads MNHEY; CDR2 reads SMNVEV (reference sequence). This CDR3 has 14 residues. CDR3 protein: CASSLQGATYEQYF. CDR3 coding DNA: TGTGCCAGCAGTTTACAGGGGGCGACCTACGAGCAGTACTTC.

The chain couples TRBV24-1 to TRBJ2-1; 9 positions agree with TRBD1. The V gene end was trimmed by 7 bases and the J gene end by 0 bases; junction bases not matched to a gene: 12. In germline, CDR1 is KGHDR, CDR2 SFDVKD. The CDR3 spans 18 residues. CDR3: CATRPGQGTASSYNEQFF. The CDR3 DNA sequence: TGTGCCACCAGGCCGGGACAGGGAACAGCCAGCTCCTACAATGAGCAGTTCTTC.

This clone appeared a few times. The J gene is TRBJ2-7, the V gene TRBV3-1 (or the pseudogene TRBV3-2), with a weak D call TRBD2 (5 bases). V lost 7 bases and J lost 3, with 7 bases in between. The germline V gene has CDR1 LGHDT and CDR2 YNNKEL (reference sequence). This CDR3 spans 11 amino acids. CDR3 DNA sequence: TGTGCCAGCACCCGGGGCTACGAGCAGTACTTC. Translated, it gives CASTRGYEQYF.

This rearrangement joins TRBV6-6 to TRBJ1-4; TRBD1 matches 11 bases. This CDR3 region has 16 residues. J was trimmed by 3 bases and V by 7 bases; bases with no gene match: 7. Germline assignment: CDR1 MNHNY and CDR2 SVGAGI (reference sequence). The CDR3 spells CASTKDRGRANEKLFF. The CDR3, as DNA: TGTGCCAGCACCAAGGACAGGGGGCGAGCTAATGAAAAACTGTTTTTT.

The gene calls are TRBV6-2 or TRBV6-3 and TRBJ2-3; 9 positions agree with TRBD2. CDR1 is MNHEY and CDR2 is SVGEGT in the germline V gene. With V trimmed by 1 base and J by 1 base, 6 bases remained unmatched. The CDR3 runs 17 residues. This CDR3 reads CASSYYRSGRGTDTQYF. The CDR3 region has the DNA TGTGCCAGCAGTTACTATCGTAGCGGGAGAGGCACAGATACGCAGTATTTT.

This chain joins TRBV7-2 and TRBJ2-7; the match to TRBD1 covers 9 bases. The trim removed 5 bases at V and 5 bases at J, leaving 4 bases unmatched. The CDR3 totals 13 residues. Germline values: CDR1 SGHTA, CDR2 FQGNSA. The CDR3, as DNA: TGTGCCAGCAGCCACCGGACAGGGGACGAGCAGTACTTC. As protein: CASSHRTGDEQYF.

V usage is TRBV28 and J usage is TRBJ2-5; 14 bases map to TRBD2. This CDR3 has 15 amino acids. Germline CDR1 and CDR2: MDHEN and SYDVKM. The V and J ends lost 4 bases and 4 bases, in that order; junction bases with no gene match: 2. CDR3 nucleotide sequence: TGTGCCAGCAGTTCGGGACTAGCGGGAGCAGAGACCCAGTACTTC. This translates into CASSSGLAGAETQYF.

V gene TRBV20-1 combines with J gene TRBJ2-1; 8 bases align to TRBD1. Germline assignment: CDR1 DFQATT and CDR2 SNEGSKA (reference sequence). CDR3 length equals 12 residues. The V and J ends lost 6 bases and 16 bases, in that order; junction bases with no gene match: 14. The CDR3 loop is CSASKPGQGNFF. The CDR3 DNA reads TGCAGTGCAAGTAAACCAGGACAGGGTAATTTCTTC.

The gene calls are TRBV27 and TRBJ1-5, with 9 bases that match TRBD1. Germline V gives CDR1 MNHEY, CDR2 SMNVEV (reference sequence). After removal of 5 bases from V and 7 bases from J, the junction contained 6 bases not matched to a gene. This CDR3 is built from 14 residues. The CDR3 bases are TGTGCCAGCAGTGCGGACAGGGGCCGACAGCCCCAGCATTTT. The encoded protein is CASSADRGRQPQHF.

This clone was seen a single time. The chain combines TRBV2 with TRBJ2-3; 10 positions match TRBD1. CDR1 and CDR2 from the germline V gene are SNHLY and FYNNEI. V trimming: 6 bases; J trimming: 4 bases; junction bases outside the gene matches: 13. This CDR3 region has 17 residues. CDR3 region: CASRAGTGARSADTQYF. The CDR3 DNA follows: TGTGCCAGCAGGGCCGGGACAGGGGCAAGAAGCGCAGATACGCAGTATTTT.

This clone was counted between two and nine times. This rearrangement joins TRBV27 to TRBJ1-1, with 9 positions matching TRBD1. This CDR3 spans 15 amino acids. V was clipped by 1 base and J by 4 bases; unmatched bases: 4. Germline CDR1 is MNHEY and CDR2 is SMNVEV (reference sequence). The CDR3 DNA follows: TGTGCCAGCAGTTTATTGGGACAGGGCAGCACTGAAGCTTTCTTT. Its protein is CASSLLGQGSTEAFF.

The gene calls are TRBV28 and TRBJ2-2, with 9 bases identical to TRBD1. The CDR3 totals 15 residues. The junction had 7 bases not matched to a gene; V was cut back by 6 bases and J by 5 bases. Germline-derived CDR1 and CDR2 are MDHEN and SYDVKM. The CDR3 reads CASSPGTGRTGELFF. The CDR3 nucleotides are TGTGCCAGCAGCCCTGGGACAGGGCGGACCGGGGAGCTGTTTTTT.

This CDR3 is CASSPFEGTGAYEQYF. CDR3 sequence (DNA): TGTGCCAGTAGCCCTTTTGAGGGGACAGGGGCCTACGAGCAGTACTTC. The chain uses TRBV19 and TRBJ2-7, with 10 positions matching TRBD1. Germline CDR1 is LNHDA and CDR2 is SQIVND (reference sequence). Germline trimming cut 6 bases from V and 2 bases from J; bases unmatched to any gene: 10. The CDR3 runs to 16 residues.

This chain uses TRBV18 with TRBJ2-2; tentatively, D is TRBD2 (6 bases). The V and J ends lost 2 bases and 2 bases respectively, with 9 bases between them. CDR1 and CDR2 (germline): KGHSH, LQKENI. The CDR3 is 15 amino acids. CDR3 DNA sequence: TGTGCCAGCTCACCAGATAGCGGTAACACCGGGGAGCTGTTTTTT. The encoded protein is CASSPDSGNTGELFF.

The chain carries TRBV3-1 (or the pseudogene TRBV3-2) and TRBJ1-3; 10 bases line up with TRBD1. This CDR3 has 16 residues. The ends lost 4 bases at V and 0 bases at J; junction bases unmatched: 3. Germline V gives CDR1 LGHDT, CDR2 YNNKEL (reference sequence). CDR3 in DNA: TGTGCCAGCAGCCGCGGGACAGGGGTCTCTGGAAACACCATATATTTT. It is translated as CASSRGTGVSGNTIYF.